The following is a TCR beta chain sequence with its context. Antigen unknown. The record originates from a study of CD8+ T cells in alopecia areata. The CDR3 spans 15 residues. Germline CDR1 and CDR2: MGHRA and YSYEKL. The ends were cut back, 1 base at V and 5 bases at J, with 15 bases in the middle. Isolated RNA was reverse transcribed into cDNA used as the sequencing template. Profiling relied on immunoSEQ multiplex PCR, and the TCRdb table lists in-frame clones only, not all of them. The sample has 80,000 or so clones, around 60% seen once. Treatment indicated: oral pan-JAK inhibitor, 5-10 mg twice daily. Regarding the study as a whole: Scalp sample sequencing also detects resident alphabeta T cells of normal skin.

The rearrangement uses TRBV4-1 and TRBJ2-7; D is unclear. The sequencing used CD8+ T cells sorted from blood, collected at week 24, from a patient treated with tofacitinib. This clonotype was obtained from a human donor with alopecia areata. CDR3 region: CASSQGLDPYHEQYF. The CDR3 DNA is TGCGCCAGCAGCCAAGGTCTGGACCCCTACCACGAGCAGTACTTC.